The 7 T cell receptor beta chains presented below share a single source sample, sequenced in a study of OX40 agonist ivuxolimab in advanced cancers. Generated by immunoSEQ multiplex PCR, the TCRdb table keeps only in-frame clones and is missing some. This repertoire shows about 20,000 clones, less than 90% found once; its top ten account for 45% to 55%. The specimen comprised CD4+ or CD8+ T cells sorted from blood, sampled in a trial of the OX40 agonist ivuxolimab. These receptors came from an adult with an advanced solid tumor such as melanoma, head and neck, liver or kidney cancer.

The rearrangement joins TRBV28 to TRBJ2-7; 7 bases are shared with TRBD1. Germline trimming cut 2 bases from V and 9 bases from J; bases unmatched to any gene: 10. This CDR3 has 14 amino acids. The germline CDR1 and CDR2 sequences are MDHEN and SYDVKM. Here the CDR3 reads CASSLPGGTLPQYF. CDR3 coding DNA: TGTGCCAGCAGTTTACCAGGGGGAACCTTACCGCAGTACTTC. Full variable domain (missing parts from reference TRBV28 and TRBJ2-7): DVKVTQSSRYLVKRTGEKVFLECVQDMDHENMFWYRQDPGLGLRLIYFSYDVKMKEKGDIPEGYSVSREKKERFSLILESASTNQTSMYLCASSLPGGTLPQYFGPGTRLTVT.

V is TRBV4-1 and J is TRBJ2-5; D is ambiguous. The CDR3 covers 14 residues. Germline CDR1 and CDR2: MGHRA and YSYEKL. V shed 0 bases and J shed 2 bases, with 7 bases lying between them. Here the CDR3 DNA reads TGCGCCAGCAGCCAAGATCCAGGACAAGAGACCCAGTACTTC. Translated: CASSQDPGQETQYF.

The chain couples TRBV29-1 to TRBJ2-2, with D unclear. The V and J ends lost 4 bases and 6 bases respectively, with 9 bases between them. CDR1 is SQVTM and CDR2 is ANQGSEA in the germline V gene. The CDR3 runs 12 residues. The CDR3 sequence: CSVAMGSGELFF. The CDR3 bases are TGCAGCGTTGCAATGGGTTCCGGGGAGCTGTTTTTT.

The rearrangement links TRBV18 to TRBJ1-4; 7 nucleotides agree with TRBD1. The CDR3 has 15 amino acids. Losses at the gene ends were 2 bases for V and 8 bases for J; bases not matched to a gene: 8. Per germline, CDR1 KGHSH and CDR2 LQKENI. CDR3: CASSPEQGPGEKLFF. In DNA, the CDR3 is TGTGCCAGCTCACCAGAACAGGGGCCGGGGGAAAAACTGTTTTTT.

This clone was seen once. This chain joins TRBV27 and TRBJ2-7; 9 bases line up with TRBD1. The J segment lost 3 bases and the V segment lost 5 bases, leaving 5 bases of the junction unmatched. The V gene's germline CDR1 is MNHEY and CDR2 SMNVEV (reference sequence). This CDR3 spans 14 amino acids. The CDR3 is CASSPGTGNYEQYF. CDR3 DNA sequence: TGTGCCAGCAGTCCTGGGACAGGGAACTACGAGCAGTACTTC.

CDR3 sequence (DNA): TGTGCCAGCGGCTTATACCCAGGGGGGAACTATGGCTACACCTTC. Translated: CASGLYPGGNYGYTF. This chain links TRBV6-5 with TRBJ1-2, with TRBD1 matching 7 bases. This CDR3 is 15 amino acids long. Germline V lookup: CDR1 MNHEY, CDR2 SVGAGI. V dropped 8 bases and J dropped 2; count of bases not matched to a gene: 11.

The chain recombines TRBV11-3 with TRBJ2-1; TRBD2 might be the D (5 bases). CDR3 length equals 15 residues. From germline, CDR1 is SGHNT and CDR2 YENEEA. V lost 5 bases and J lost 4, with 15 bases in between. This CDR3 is CASSIRKEVYNEQFF. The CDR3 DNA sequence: TGTGCCAGCAGCATAAGAAAGGAGGTATACAATGAGCAGTTCTTC.